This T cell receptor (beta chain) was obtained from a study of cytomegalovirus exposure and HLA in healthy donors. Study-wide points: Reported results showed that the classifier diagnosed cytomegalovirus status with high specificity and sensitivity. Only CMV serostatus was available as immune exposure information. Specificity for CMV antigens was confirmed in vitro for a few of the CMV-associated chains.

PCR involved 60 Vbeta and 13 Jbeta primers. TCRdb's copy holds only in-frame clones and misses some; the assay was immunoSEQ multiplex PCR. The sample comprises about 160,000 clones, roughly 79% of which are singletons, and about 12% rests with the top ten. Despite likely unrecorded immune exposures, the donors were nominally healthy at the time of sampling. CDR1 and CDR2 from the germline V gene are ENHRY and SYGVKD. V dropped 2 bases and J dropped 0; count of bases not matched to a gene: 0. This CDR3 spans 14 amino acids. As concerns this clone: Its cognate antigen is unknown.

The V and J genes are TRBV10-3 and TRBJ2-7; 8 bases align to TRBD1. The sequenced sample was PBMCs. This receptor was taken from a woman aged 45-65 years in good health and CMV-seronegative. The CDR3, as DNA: TGTGCCATCAGTGAGGGACAGGGCTCCTACGAGCAGTACTTC. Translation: CAISEGQGSYEQYF.